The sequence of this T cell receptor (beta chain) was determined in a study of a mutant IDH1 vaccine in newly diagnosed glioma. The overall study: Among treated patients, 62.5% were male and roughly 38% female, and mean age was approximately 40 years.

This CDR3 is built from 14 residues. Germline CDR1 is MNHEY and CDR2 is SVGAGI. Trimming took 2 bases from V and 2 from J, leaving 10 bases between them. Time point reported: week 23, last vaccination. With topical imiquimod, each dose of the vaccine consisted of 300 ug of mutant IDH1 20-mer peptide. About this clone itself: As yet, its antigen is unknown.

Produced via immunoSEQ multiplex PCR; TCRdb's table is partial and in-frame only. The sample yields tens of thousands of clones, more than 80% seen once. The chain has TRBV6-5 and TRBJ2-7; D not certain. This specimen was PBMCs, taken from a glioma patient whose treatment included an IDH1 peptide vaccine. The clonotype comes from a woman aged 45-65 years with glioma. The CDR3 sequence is CASSYEGPPYEQYF. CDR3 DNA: TGTGCCAGCAGTTACGAAGGGCCTCCCTACGAGCAGTACTTC.